A single sample gave rise to the 13 T cell receptor beta chains below, sequenced in a study of shared clonotypes between healthy human individuals. Here immunoSEQ multiplex PCR was the method, and the copy in TCRdb shows in-frame clones only, minus some. The data contain 2 million to 3 million clones, approximately 93% of them singletons. Material for sequencing was naive CD4+ T cells from PBMCs. Subset reported: CD45RA+ positively selected. These receptors were taken from a man between 18 and 35 years old in good health. Some clones in this sample may be carry-over from other donors' samples.

The chain carries TRBV30 and TRBJ2-4, with D possibly TRBD2 on 6 matching bases. Germline CDR1 is GTSNPN and CDR2 is SVGIG (reference sequence). This CDR3 spans 16 amino acids. Trimming left V 3 bases short and J 1 base short, with 16 bases between. CDR3 in amino acids: CAWRRVGSLAKNIQYF. CDR3 in DNA: TGTGCCTGGAGACGGGTCGGGAGCCTGGCCAAAAACATTCAGTACTTC.

Comments on this clone: The sample contains more than one DNA sequence encoding this CDR3. This chain uses TRBV7-2 with TRBJ2-1; D not resolved. CDR1 is SGHTA, CDR2 FQGNSA, per germline. This CDR3 is built from 14 residues. Trimming shortened V by 1 base and J by 2 bases, and 6 bases separated the two germline ends. CDR3 DNA: TGTGCCAGCAGCTTAGACCCTGCCTACAATGAGCAGTTCTTC. Amino acids: CASSLDPAYNEQFF.

This clone is a singleton in its sample. In the same sample, other DNA sequences code for this CDR3. V usage is TRBV18 and J usage is TRBJ2-1; no reliable D call. Germline V gives CDR1 KGHSH, CDR2 LQKENI. The V end was cut by 3 bases, the J end by 0 bases, with 12 bases between. This CDR3 comprises 16 residues. The CDR3 loop is CASSPSLGSSYNEQFF. CDR3 sequence (DNA): TGTGCCAGCTCACCCTCGCTTGGAAGCTCCTACAATGAGCAGTTCTTC.

The rearrangement links TRBV28 to TRBJ2-5; 10 bases line up with TRBD1. The length of the CDR3 is 16 residues. Germline values: CDR1 MDHEN, CDR2 SYDVKM. V lost 3 bases, J lost 2 bases, and 6 bases stayed unmatched. The CDR3 coding sequence is TGTGCCAGCAGTTTTGGTGGACAGGGGGGTCAAGAGACCCAGTACTTC. Residues: CASSFGGQGGQETQYF.

The chain has TRBV10-3 and TRBJ2-3, with TRBD2 matching 7 bases. Per germline, CDR1 ENHRY and CDR2 SYGVKD. V lost 0 bases and J lost 4; bases outside the gene matches: 10. This CDR3 is 17 amino acids long. The CDR3 sequence is CAISESTEREWADTQYF. For the CDR3, the DNA is TGTGCCATCAGTGAGTCGACGGAGCGGGAATGGGCAGATACGCAGTATTTT.

V usage is TRBV2 and J usage is TRBJ2-1, with D tentatively TRBD2 (6 bases). V was pared by 4 bases and J by 8 bases, with 18 bases between. CDR3 size: 15 residues. Germline CDR1 is SNHLY and CDR2 is FYNNEI. The CDR3 DNA follows: TGTGCCAGCAGTGGGCCCTCGGCGGGACGGGATGAGCAGTTCTTC. Amino acid sequence: CASSGPSAGRDEQFF.

The chain has TRBV2 and TRBJ2-2; 8 positions agree with TRBD2. Trimming removed 6 bases from V and 0 bases from J; junction bases left unmatched: 3. In germline, CDR1 is SNHLY, CDR2 FYNNEI. This CDR3 region has 15 residues. The CDR3 bases are TGTGCCAGCAGACCGGGACTAGCGAACACCGGGGAGCTGTTTTTT. Its translation: CASRPGLANTGELFF.

The J gene is TRBJ2-4, the V gene TRBV19; D gene unclear. Germline V gene data show CDR1 as LNHDA and CDR2 as SQIVND (reference sequence). Trimming left V 3 bases short and J 6 bases short, with 12 bases between. The CDR3 runs to 14 residues. The CDR3 bases are TGTGCCAGTAGTATCGCAGGATCCTTAAACATTCAGTACTTC. As protein: CASSIAGSLNIQYF.

The chain employs TRBV5-6 and TRBJ2-3, with TRBD2 matching 7 bases. Germline CDR1 is SGHDT and CDR2 is YYEEEE. V shed 1 base and J 4 bases; nucleotides not matched to a gene: 6. The CDR3 extends over 15 amino acids. This chain's CDR3 is CASSLPAGTADTQYF. CDR3 DNA: TGTGCCAGCAGCTTGCCAGCGGGAACGGCAGATACGCAGTATTTT. Supplemented by reference TRBV5-6 and TRBJ2-3, the full variable domain reads DAGVTQSPTHLIKTRGQQVTLRCSPKSGHDTVSWYQQALGQGPQFIFQYYEEEERQRGNFPDRFSGHQFPNYSSELNVNALLLGDSALYLCASSLPAGTADTQYFGPGTRLTVL.

This clone was counted a single time. The identical CDR3 is also encoded by other nucleotide sequences in the sample. The rearrangement joins TRBV7-2 to TRBJ2-5, with D maybe TRBD1 (6 bases). V was trimmed by 5 bases and J by 1 base, leaving 8 bases between them. The CDR3 is made up of 13 amino acids. Germline V gene sequence: CDR1 SGHTA, CDR2 FQGNSA. DNA of the CDR3: TGTGCCAGCAGCCAGACAGGCCAAGAGACCCAGTACTTC. This translates into CASSQTGQETQYF.

The chain employs TRBV5-1 and TRBJ2-1; tentative D call: TRBD1 (6 bases). V gave up 4 bases and J gave up 5 bases, with 10 bases separating them. This CDR3 comprises 13 residues. The germline CDR1 and CDR2 sequences are SGHRS and YFSETQ. In nucleotides, the CDR3 is TGCGCCAGCAGCCGGGACACCAACAATGAGCAGTTCTTC. Amino acid sequence: CASSRDTNNEQFF.

The V gene is TRBV6-6, the J gene TRBJ2-7, with 11 bases that match TRBD2. Losses at the gene ends were 4 bases for V and 4 bases for J; bases not matched to a gene: 6. The CDR3 runs 15 residues. Germline V lookup: CDR1 MNHNY, CDR2 SVGAGI (reference sequence). The CDR3 loop is CASSWGLAEIYEQYF. In DNA, the CDR3 is TGTGCCAGCAGTTGGGGACTAGCGGAGATTTACGAGCAGTACTTC.

The chain couples TRBV11-1 to TRBJ1-1; 10 bases match TRBD1. The ends lost 5 bases at V and 5 bases at J; junction bases unmatched: 8. The V gene's germline CDR1 is SGHAT and CDR2 FQDESV (reference sequence). The CDR3 has 15 amino acids. CDR3 in amino acids: CASSPYGTGVTEAFF. Written as DNA, the CDR3 is TGTGCCAGCAGCCCCTACGGGACAGGGGTGACTGAAGCTTTCTTT.